One sample yielded the 26 T cell receptor beta chains listed below, sequenced in a study of blood T cell repertoires in COVID-19. Clones were read by immunoSEQ multiplex PCR, and TCRdb kept only the in-frame ones, dropping some. The sample includes about 500,000 clones, roughly nine tenths seen only once; the top ten take around 7.8%. Sequencing was done on a sample of peripheral blood. The origin of the receptors is a woman aged 50 to 65 with COVID-19, enrolled during active disease.

This chain joins TRBV5-8 and TRBJ2-7; maybe TRBD1 (5 bases). Trimming stripped 3 bases from V and 3 bases from J, with 13 bases between. CDR1 and CDR2 (germline): SGHTS, YDEGEE. There are 14 residues in the CDR3. CDR3 sequence (DNA): TGTGCCAGCAGCTCCCTCCAGGGTCTCTACGAGCAGTACTTC. Translation: CASSSLQGLYEQYF.

The rearrangement joins TRBV10-3 to TRBJ1-4, with D maybe TRBD1 (6 bases). Trimming stripped 4 bases from V and 7 bases from J, with 13 bases between. The CDR3 consists of 14 residues. CDR1 ENHRY and CDR2 SYGVKD come from the germline V gene. For the CDR3, the DNA is TGTGCCATCAGTGCGGCCAGGGGAAGTGAAAAACTGTTTTTT. Its translation is CAISAARGSEKLFF.

The chain couples TRBV10-2 to TRBJ2-5, with D possibly matching TRBD2 (6 bases). Germline values: CDR1 WSHSY, CDR2 SAAADI. Trimming pared 6 bases from V and 2 bases from J, leaving 10 bases between. The CDR3 runs 13 residues. Here the CDR3 reads CASSSGFQETQYF. CDR3 bases: TGCGCCAGCAGCAGCGGGTTTCAAGAGACCCAGTACTTC.

This rearrangement joins TRBV7-3 to TRBJ1-1; possible D gene TRBD1, 5 bases. Looked up from germline, CDR1 is SGHTA and CDR2 is FQGTGA. The CDR3 runs to 14 residues. V lost 5 bases and J lost 1, with 11 bases in between. CDR3 nucleotide sequence: TGTGCCAGCAGCCCACTGGGGGGGAACACTGAAGCTTTCTTT. Translating gives CASSPLGGNTEAFF.

The CDR3 DNA sequence: TGTGCCAGCAGGGACAGGGGAACTAATGAAAAACTGTTTTTT. Translation gives CASRDRGTNEKLFF. The rearrangement links TRBV2 to TRBJ1-4, with 9 bases lining up with TRBD1. Germline V gene data show CDR1 as SNHLY and CDR2 as FYNNEI. This CDR3 spans 14 amino acids. V was clipped by 6 bases and J by 1 base; unmatched bases: 0.

The chain is built from TRBV24-1 and TRBJ2-5; 12 positions match TRBD1. The ends lost 2 bases at V and 6 bases at J; junction bases unmatched: 9. Germline V gene sequence: CDR1 KGHDR, CDR2 SFDVKD. CDR3 length equals 17 residues. CDR3 nucleotide sequence: TGTGCCACCAGTGATTCTACCGGGACAGGGGGCGAGAAGACCCAGTACTTC. It encodes CATSDSTGTGGEKTQYF.

This sequence joins TRBV6-5 and TRBJ1-2; 7 bases are shared with TRBD1. V gave up 5 bases and J gave up 3 bases; unmatched junction bases: 9. The germline V gene encodes CDR1 MNHEY and CDR2 SVGAGI. The CDR3 has 15 residues. Written as DNA, the CDR3 is TGTGCCAGCAGTCCTTCTGGGACAGCAGACTATGGCTACACCTTC. This encodes CASSPSGTADYGYTF.

V usage is TRBV28 and J usage is TRBJ1-5; D perhaps matches TRBD1 (5 bases). V gave up 7 bases and J gave up 7 bases, with 17 bases separating them. The CDR3 is 14 amino acids. Germline CDR1 MDHEN, CDR2 SYDVKM. CDR3: CASTSWGEGQPQHF. In DNA form, the CDR3 reads TGTGCCAGCACCTCCTGGGGGGAGGGACAGCCCCAGCATTTT.

The chain joins TRBV30 to TRBJ1-2, with a weak D call TRBD1 (5 bases). This CDR3 comprises 13 residues. Trimming took off 3 bases at V and 10 bases at J, with 18 bases between the two ends. Germline values: CDR1 GTSNPN, CDR2 SVGIG (reference sequence). The CDR3 spells CAWSWDSWGNYTF. The CDR3 nucleotides read TGTGCCTGGAGCTGGGACTCCTGGGGGAACTACACCTTC.

The chain links TRBV20-1 to TRBJ2-1; perhaps TRBD2 as D (5 bases). The CDR3 is 12 amino acids. V dropped 3 bases and J dropped 5 bases, with 8 bases sitting between them. Germline CDR1 and CDR2: DFQATT and SNEGSKA (reference sequence). CDR3 nucleotides: TGCAGTGCTAGTTTGCGGGACAATGAGCAGTTCTTC. Translating it yields CSASLRDNEQFF.

The gene calls are TRBV10-2 and TRBJ2-2, with a tentative D call TRBD2 (5 bases). The CDR3 extends over 12 amino acids. CDR1 and CDR2 from the germline V gene are WSHSY and SAAADI. The germline V and J ends were trimmed by 6 bases and 6 bases, with 8 bases remaining between them. CDR3: CASRRVPGELFF. The CDR3, as DNA: TGCGCCAGCAGGAGGGTGCCCGGGGAGCTGTTTTTT.

This clone was seen just once. The chain carries TRBV25-1 and TRBJ1-2; D is possibly TRBD1 (5 bases). Germline V lookup: CDR1 MGHDK, CDR2 SYGVNS. V was pared by 2 bases and J by 5 bases, with 9 bases between. The CDR3 consists of 13 residues. Here the CDR3 DNA reads TGTGCCAGCAGTGAAACAGGAGATTATGGCTACACCTTC. Protein sequence: CASSETGDYGYTF.

The chain employs TRBV24-1 and TRBJ2-2; D perhaps matches TRBD2 (7 bases). Trimming left V 4 bases short and J 7 bases short, with 12 bases between. The length of the CDR3 is 14 residues. CDR1 and CDR2 from the germline V gene are KGHDR and SFDVKD. CDR3 in amino acids: CATSDPGGHGELFF. For the CDR3, the DNA is TGTGCCACCAGTGACCCGGGGGGCCACGGGGAGCTGTTTTTT.

This chain uses TRBV11-2 with TRBJ1-5, with 7 positions matching TRBD1. The V gene end was trimmed by 0 bases and the J gene end by 7 bases; junction bases not matched to a gene: 6. The CDR3 loop spans 15 amino acids. Germline V CDR1 and CDR2: SGHAT, FQNNGV. CDR3 sequence reads: CASSLDTGARQPQHF. In DNA form, the CDR3 reads TGTGCCAGCAGCTTAGACACAGGGGCACGGCAGCCCCAGCATTTT.

The rearrangement uses TRBV2 and TRBJ1-2; D ambiguous. This CDR3 comprises 15 residues. Germline-derived CDR1 and CDR2 are SNHLY and FYNNEI. The ends were cut back, 8 bases at V and 1 base at J, with 17 bases in the middle. This chain's CDR3 is CASGEAGSFNYGYTF. CDR3 in DNA: TGTGCCAGCGGAGAGGCTGGCTCATTTAACTATGGCTACACCTTC.

The gene calls are TRBV4-2 and TRBJ2-1; 10 bases match TRBD2. This CDR3 has 17 amino acids. The ends lost 3 bases at V and 12 bases at J; junction bases unmatched: 17. Germline V gene data show CDR1 as LGHNA and CDR2 as YNFKEQ. In DNA, the CDR3 is TGTGCCAGCAGCCACCTCACTTCCTCGCCTAGCGGGGGCACGCAGTTCTTC. Its translation is CASSHLTSSPSGGTQFF.

The chain uses TRBV29-1 and TRBJ2-3, with 7 nucleotides matching TRBD2. The junction had 9 bases not matched to a gene; V was cut back by 0 bases and J by 0 bases. Per the germline V gene, CDR1 is SQVTM and CDR2 is ANQGSEA. CDR3 size: 17 residues. In DNA, the CDR3 is TGCAGCGTTGAAGATGGGGGGGTGGTACGGAGCACAGATACGCAGTATTTT. Its protein product is CSVEDGGVVRSTDTQYF.

The chain has TRBV14 and TRBJ2-3; 10 bases map to TRBD2. The CDR3 is 16 residues long. Trimming cost V 4 bases and J 2 bases; bases outside gene matches: 6. In germline, CDR1 is SGHDN, CDR2 FVKESK. The CDR3 sequence is CASSLRTSGNTDTQYF. The CDR3 coding sequence is TGTGCCAGCAGCCTCCGGACTAGCGGAAACACAGATACGCAGTATTTT.

Of note for this clone: The same CDR3 is also encoded by other DNA sequences in this sample. This chain connects TRBV5-6 to TRBJ1-5; perhaps TRBD1 as D (6 bases). CDR3 length: 15 residues. V lost 4 bases and J 0 bases, leaving 11 bases between the germline ends. Germline CDR1 SGHDT, CDR2 YYEEEE. As DNA, the CDR3 is TGTGCCAGCAGCCTGACAGGAGATAGCAATCAGCCCCAGCATTTT. Translating it yields CASSLTGDSNQPQHF.

The chain has TRBV2 and TRBJ2-2, with TRBD2 as a possible D gene (6 bases). The CDR3 covers 15 residues. Germline CDR1 and CDR2: SNHLY and FYNNEI. V was trimmed by 6 bases and J by 4 bases, leaving 15 bases between them. The CDR3 DNA reads TGTGCCAGCAGATGGGGAGCCGGGAGCACCGGGGAGCTGTTTTTT. It specifies CASRWGAGSTGELFF.

The rearrangement uses TRBV27 and TRBJ2-3, with TRBD2 identical over 9 bases. Germline V lookup: CDR1 MNHEY, CDR2 SMNVEV (reference sequence). Germline trimming cut 5 bases from V and 2 bases from J; bases unmatched to any gene: 8. The CDR3 spans 16 residues. CDR3 nucleotides: TGTGCCAGCAGTACCCGACTAGCGGAGATCACAGATACGCAGTATTTT. Encoded protein: CASSTRLAEITDTQYF.

The gene calls are TRBV7-2 and TRBJ2-1, with 10 bases that match TRBD1. In germline, CDR1 is SGHTA, CDR2 FQGNSA. Trimming took 4 bases from V and 3 from J; bases not matched to a gene: 3. The CDR3 is made up of 15 amino acids. CDR3 bases: TGTGCCAGCAGCTCGGGACAGGGGATCTACAATGAGCAGTTCTTC. Translation: CASSSGQGIYNEQFF. The whole variable domain, filled in from reference TRBV7-2 and TRBJ2-1, reads GAGVSQSPSNKVTEKGKDVELRCDPISGHTALYWYRQSLGQGLEFLIYFQGNSAPDKSGLPSDRFSAERTGGSVSTLTIQRTQQEDSAVYLCASSSGQGIYNEQFFGPGTRLTVL.

J is TRBJ1-2 and V is TRBV5-6; D unclear. Trimming took 0 bases from V and 3 from J, leaving 6 bases between them. Germline V gene data show CDR1 as SGHDT and CDR2 as YYEEEE. CDR3 length: 13 amino acids. This CDR3 reads CASSLGADYGYTF. The CDR3 bases are TGTGCCAGCAGCTTGGGGGCTGACTATGGCTACACCTTC. The entire variable domain, with the rest obtained from reference TRBV5-6 and TRBJ1-2, is as follows: DAGVTQSPTHLIKTRGQQVTLRCSPKSGHDTVSWYQQALGQGPQFIFQYYEEEERQRGNFPDRFSGHQFPNYSSELNVNALLLGDSALYLCASSLGADYGYTFGSGTRLTVV.

The chain uses TRBV11-2 and TRBJ2-6; the D gene is possibly TRBD1 (5 bases). Trimming left V 6 bases short and J 2 bases short, with 8 bases between. In germline, CDR1 is SGHAT, CDR2 FQNNGV. CDR3 size: 14 residues. This CDR3 is CASRLQAGANVLTF. DNA for the CDR3: TGTGCCAGCAGATTACAGGCTGGGGCCAACGTCCTGACTTTC.

The chain joins TRBV24-1 to TRBJ2-1; 9 positions agree with TRBD2. Germline-derived CDR1 and CDR2 are KGHDR and SFDVKD. V lost 3 bases, J lost 2 bases, and 4 bases stayed unmatched. The CDR3 contains 16 residues. CDR3 residues: CATSDLRGGPYNEQFF. The DNA of the CDR3 is TGTGCCACCAGTGATCTGCGGGGGGGGCCCTACAATGAGCAGTTCTTC.

The chain employs TRBV6-1 and TRBJ1-5, with a tentative D call TRBD1 (5 bases). This CDR3 is built from 15 residues. Germline V lookup: CDR1 MNHNS, CDR2 SASEGT. Trimming cost V 1 base and J 2 bases, with 9 bases left between them. CDR3 sequence (DNA): TGTGCCAGCAGTGAAGGGAGGGGTGGCAATCAGCCCCAGCATTTT. Amino acid sequence: CASSEGRGGNQPQHF.